This TCR beta chain stems from a study of T cell responses to AZD1222 COVID-19 vaccine. Study-wide results and caveats: Distributed over spike, vaccine-associated CD4 TCRs predominated at 160-218 and 743-854. Per reports, nearly half of all spike-specific TCRs target regions that are unmutated in variants.

As to this clone: Its target is not known.

The CDR3 is made up of 13 amino acids. Per the germline V gene, CDR1 is SGHKS and CDR2 is YYEKEE (reference sequence). The V gene lost 2 bases and the J gene lost 8 bases, with 13 bases spanning the gap. Sequencing was performed with immunoSEQ multiplex PCR; in TCRdb, only in-frame clones are kept and a portion is missing. The repertoire holds 90,000 to 150,000 clones, with about 90% as singletons. This chain joins TRBV5-5 and TRBJ1-2, with D unresolved. The source material was peripheral blood, sampled on day 0 of AZD1222 vaccination. The sequence was collected from an adult in good health. The CDR3 region is CASSFWHARGYTF. DNA of the CDR3: TGTGCCAGCAGCTTCTGGCATGCCCGCGGCTACACCTTC.